Below are 17 T cell receptor beta chains sequenced from a single sample in a study of T cell repertoires in cytomegalovirus infection. No antigen is known for these receptors. TCRdb analysed the reads with MiXCR anew, one entry per CDR3 protein. The sample has approximately 730,000 distinct CDR3 sequences; 25% to 30% are singletons. Sequences were derived from cultured CD8+ T cells from PBMCs, sampled from culture after CMV antigen stimulation. Source of these receptors: a human donor in good health (CMV status not recorded). Some clones in this sample may be carry-over from other donors' samples.

This clonotype appeared a few times. The chain uses TRBV6-5 and TRBJ2-1, with D possibly TRBD1 on 7 matching bases. This CDR3 has 14 amino acids. Deletions cut 2 bases from V and 5 bases from J, with 10 bases between. Looked up from germline, CDR1 is MNHEY and CDR2 is SVGAGI. CDR3 in DNA: TGTGCCAGCAGTTACCAGGGGGGCAACAATGAGCAGTTCTTC. It is translated as CASSYQGGNNEQFF.

This clonotype has a handful of counts. The rearrangement joins TRBV7-2 to TRBJ2-1; 9 positions match TRBD1. Germline CDR1 and CDR2: SGHTA and FQGNSA. The CDR3 covers 16 residues. The trim removed 3 bases at V and 10 bases at J, leaving 13 bases unmatched. CDR3 residues: CASSLAGTGSPLEQFF. For the CDR3, the DNA is TGTGCCAGCAGCTTGGCCGGGACAGGGTCTCCGTTGGAGCAGTTCTTC.

The rearrangement joins TRBV5-1 to TRBJ1-1; the D is unclear. Germline CDR1 SGHRS, CDR2 YFSETQ. Trimming removed 0 bases from V and 3 bases from J, with 6 bases in between. The CDR3 is made up of 13 amino acids. The CDR3 bases are TGCGCCAGCAGCTTGGACATAGACACTGAAGCTTTCTTT. Its protein is CASSLDIDTEAFF.

In its sample, this clonotype was seen a few times. This sequence joins TRBV19 and TRBJ1-1, with D uncertain. V dropped 7 bases and J dropped 0 bases, with 15 bases sitting between them. The CDR3 contains 15 residues. CDR1 is LNHDA and CDR2 is SQIVND in the germline V gene (reference sequence). CDR3 amino acids: CASKTTYAMNTEAFF. The CDR3 bases are TGTGCCAGTAAGACGACTTACGCGATGAACACTGAAGCTTTCTTT.

This clonotype was seen at least ten times. This chain links TRBV7-4 with TRBJ1-2; TRBD1 is a possible D gene (5 bases). The CDR3 length is 12 residues. The germline V and J ends were trimmed by 5 bases and 7 bases, with 11 bases remaining between them. Germline CDR1 SGHVT, CDR2 SQSDAQ. The chain's CDR3 is CASSPQGLGYTF. The CDR3 DNA reads TGTGCCAGCAGCCCCCAGGGACTTGGCTACACCTTC.

This clonotype was found a few times. The J gene is TRBJ1-2, the V gene TRBV29-1, with 8 positions matching TRBD1. The germline CDR1 and CDR2 sequences are SQVTM and ANQGSEA. V lost 3 bases, J lost 2 bases, and 11 bases stayed unmatched. The CDR3 is 16 residues long. The CDR3 DNA is TGCAGCGTTGAGGACAGGGCTTCCTTACCCAACTATGGCTACACCTTC. It encodes CSVEDRASLPNYGYTF.

The chain is built from TRBV27 and TRBJ1-4; D remains unclear. Trimming shortened V by 6 bases and J by 8 bases, and 13 bases separated the two germline ends. This CDR3 is 13 amino acids long. Germline CDR1 is MNHEY and CDR2 is SMNVEV (reference sequence). The CDR3 loop is CASSGDLVEKLFF. The CDR3 DNA is TGTGCCAGCAGCGGGGATCTGGTCGAAAAACTGTTTTTT.

This clonotype was counted only a few times. The V and J genes are TRBV6-1 and TRBJ2-3, with D uncertain. CDR3 length: 16 amino acids. With 0 bases removed from V and 1 base from J, the gap between germline ends came to 11 bases. Germline CDR1 and CDR2: MNHNS and SASEGT. In DNA, the CDR3 is TGTGCCAGCAGTGAAGCGGTGTTAAGCGGCACAGATACGCAGTATTTT. Amino acid sequence: CASSEAVLSGTDTQYF.

The sample holds a few counts of this clonotype. The rearrangement uses TRBV23-1 and TRBJ2-1, with unresolved D. TRBV23-1 counts as an open reading frame of uncertain function. V was cut by 0 bases and J by 5 bases, with 11 bases left in between. The CDR3 extends over 15 amino acids. CDR3 DNA: TGCGCCAGCAGTCAATCCGCAGACCCAGACAATGAGCAGTTCTTC. Amino acid sequence: CASSQSADPDNEQFF.

This chain joins TRBV6-2 or TRBV6-3 and TRBJ2-1; TRBD2 might be the D (6 bases). V was clipped by 2 bases and J by 2 bases, with 13 bases between them. This CDR3 region has 16 residues. CDR1 is MNHEY and CDR2 is SVGEGT in the germline V gene. CDR3 amino acids: CASSYHRGSAYNEQFF. CDR3 nucleotides: TGTGCCAGCAGTTACCATCGGGGGTCTGCCTACAATGAGCAGTTCTTC.

This clonotype was picked up a small number of times. This rearrangement joins TRBV7-9 to TRBJ1-2; tentative D call: TRBD1 (6 bases). The CDR3 sequence is 14 residues long. Germline CDR1 and CDR2: SEHNR and FQNEAQ (reference sequence). Trimming stripped 4 bases from V and 8 bases from J, with 17 bases between. CDR3 sequence (DNA): TGTGCCAGCAGCTCACCGCAGGGGCGGCGGGGCTACACCTTC. The encoded protein is CASSSPQGRRGYTF.

This clonotype was observed a handful of times. The chain carries TRBV25-1 and TRBJ1-2; unclear D gene. V was shortened by 6 bases and J by 4 bases, with 12 bases between the two germline ends. The V gene's germline CDR1 is MGHDK and CDR2 SYGVNS. CDR3 size: 13 residues. CDR3 amino acids: CASRGETVYGYTF. DNA for the CDR3: TGTGCCAGCAGAGGAGAGACCGTCTATGGCTACACCTTC.

This clonotype was observed many times. This sequence joins TRBV7-2 and TRBJ2-7, with TRBD2 identical over 8 bases. The CDR3 contains 15 residues. Looked up from germline, CDR1 is SGHTA and CDR2 is FQGNSA. Unmatched junction bases numbered 5, after V lost 1 base and J lost 3 bases. CDR3 in DNA: TGTGCCAGCAGCTTAGAGCGGGGGCCGAACTACGAGCAGTACTTC. Translating gives CASSLERGPNYEQYF. The full variable domain, in which reference TRBV7-2 and TRBJ2-7 provide the parts outside the CDR3, is GAGVSQSPSNKVTEKGKDVELRCDPISGHTALYWYRQSLGQGLEFLIYFQGNSAPDKSGLPSDRFSAERTGGSVSTLTIQRTQQEDSAVYLCASSLERGPNYEQYFGPGTRLTVT.

This CDR3 is CASRLGRGQVYNEQFF. The CDR3 nucleotides read TGTGCCAGCAGACTAGGGAGGGGACAGGTGTACAATGAGCAGTTCTTC. This chain links TRBV7-2 with TRBJ2-1; D perhaps matches TRBD1 (8 bases). CDR3 size: 16 residues. The V and J ends lost 6 bases and 4 bases respectively, with 19 bases between them. The V gene's germline CDR1 is SGHTA and CDR2 FQGNSA.

The chain carries TRBV24-1 and TRBJ2-5; TRBD2 agrees at 9 bases. V dropped 7 bases and J dropped 4; count of bases not matched to a gene: 12. CDR1 KGHDR and CDR2 SFDVKD come from the germline V gene. The CDR3 spans 16 residues. In DNA, the CDR3 is TGTGCCACCAGAGACGCCGGGACTAGCAGGGTAGAGACCCAGTACTTC. This codes for CATRDAGTSRVETQYF.

The sample holds a few counts of this clonotype. The chain recombines TRBV3-1 with TRBJ2-7; the D is unclear. CDR1 and CDR2 (germline): LGHDT, YNNKEL (reference sequence). Trimming left V 9 bases short and J 7 bases short, with 10 bases between. The CDR3 has 10 residues. The CDR3 nucleotides read TGTGCCAGTTTAGCTGGAGAGCAGTACGTC. It yields the protein CASLAGEQYV.

This clonotype was found many times. The chain employs TRBV7-8 and TRBJ2-2; 9 positions agree with TRBD1. CDR3 length: 18 residues. CDR1 is SGHVS and CDR2 is FQNEAQ in the germline V gene. Trimming at V came to 4 bases and at J to 5 bases, leaving 14 bases not matched to a gene. The CDR3 spells CASSSQNLGTGFTGELFF. The CDR3 coding sequence is TGTGCCAGCAGCTCGCAAAACCTCGGGACAGGGTTTACCGGGGAGCTGTTTTTT.